This T cell receptor beta chain appears in the sequencing data of a study of T cell responses to AZD1222 COVID-19 vaccine. General study results and limits: Across spike, vaccine-associated CD4 TCRs were found, dominant at 160-218 and 743-854. A reported finding is that nearly half of spike-specific TCRs target unmutated variant regions. Two doses of AZD1222 preceded a rise in Spike-specific TCR breadth and depth. Repertoires were collected only later (after the peak T cell response had occurred).

This clone was found once. The antigen remains undetermined. The repertoire was sequenced with immunoSEQ multiplex PCR; TCRdb's copy has only in-frame clones and lacks some. The data hold around 140,000 clones, with 85% to 90% observed a single time. The material sequenced was peripheral blood, taken on day 0 of AZD1222 vaccination. The sequence was collected from an adult in good health.

CDR3 in amino acids: CASSLPGLASHEQYF. CDR3 bases: TGCGCCAGCAGCTTACCGGGACTAGCAAGTCACGAGCAGTACTTC. V is TRBV5-1 and J is TRBJ2-7, with 9 nucleotides matching TRBD2. The trim removed 2 bases at V and 5 bases at J, leaving 8 bases unmatched. This CDR3 region has 15 residues. Germline V lookup: CDR1 SGHRS, CDR2 YFSETQ.